The sequence of this T cell receptor beta chain was determined in a study of lymphopenia after photon versus proton radiotherapy. General study findings and limits: Better survival with proton therapy was suggested as possible, not demonstrated. Photon-treated patients lost naive T cells and TCR diversity; proton-treated stayed stable. Post-nadir TCR diversity decline inversely tracked overall survival among those who died. Oligoclonal CD8+ Temra expansion after nadir drove photon patients' diversity drop.

The repertoire was sequenced with immunoSEQ multiplex PCR; TCRdb's copy has only in-frame clones and lacks some. The repertoire has 50,000 to 75,000 clones, around 87% of them found once; the top ten carry around 2.1%. A note on this clone: Its antigen is undetermined.

Germline CDR1 GTSNPN, CDR2 SVGIG (reference sequence). CDR3 length: 11 residues. Trimming stripped 3 bases from V and 9 bases from J, with 9 bases between. The sequencing used peripheral blood, collected from a patient treated with photon-based radiotherapy. The TCR comes from a man in his forties with gastric cancer. The chain has TRBV30 and TRBJ2-1; D perhaps matches TRBD2 (5 bases). This chain's CDR3 is CAWRDFGEQFF. DNA for the CDR3: TGTGCCTGGAGGGACTTCGGTGAGCAGTTCTTC.